A selection of T cell receptor beta chains follows, all from one sample in a study of shared clonotypes between healthy human individuals. Assay used: immunoSEQ multiplex PCR; TCRdb lists only in-frame clones, some missing. The sample carries roughly 680,000 clones, roughly two thirds recorded once. The material sequenced was memory CD4+ T cells sorted from blood. The receptors come from a woman in her twenties or thirties in good health. Both conserved end residues are part of each CDR3. A D gene is named only where the DNA matches it firmly. Not all rows give a size; the values are once, few, many and, for expanded clones, a class.

- TRBJ1-1 TRBV7-8 - TGTGCCAGCTCTAAGGGGGGGTGGACTGAAGCTTTCTTT CASSKGGWTEAFF
TRBD1 TRBJ2-1 TRBV4-1 - TGCGCCAGCAGCCAACCCCGGACAGGGAACAATGAGCAGTTCTTC CASSQPRTGNNEQFF
- TRBJ2-3 TRBV27 - TGTGCCAGCAGTTTGGCGGTGGGCGCAGATACGCAGTATTTT CASSLAVGADTQYF
- TRBJ2-2 TRBV5-1 few TGCGCCAGCAGCCACCGATTCGTAGGGCCGAACACCGGGGAGCTGTTTTTT CASSHRFVGPNTGELFF
TRBD1 TRBJ1-1 TRBV19 - TGTGCCACAAACAGGGGGCGGAGGGACACTGAAGCTTTCTTT CATNRGRRDTEAFF
TRBD2 TRBJ2-7 TRBV29-1 few TGCAGCGCTGCGCGGGAGGGCCTCGTCGACGAGCAGTACTTC CSAAREGLVDEQYF
- TRBJ1-4 TRBV18 - TGTGCCAGCTCACCACCGGGCAGGAATGAAAAACTGTTTTTT CASSPPGRNEKLFF
- TRBJ1-4 TRBV5-4 few TGTGCCAGCAGCTTCAGGGGTGGGGAAAAACTGTTTTTT CASSFRGGEKLFF
TRBD2 TRBJ2-1 TRBV11-2 few TGTGCCAGCAGCCCCCGACTAGCGGGAGGCTACAATGAGCAGTTCTTC CASSPRLAGGYNEQFF
- TRBJ2-5 TRBV5-6 once TGTGCCAGCAGCTTAGAACAAGAGACCCAGTACTTC CASSLEQETQYF
TRBD1 TRBJ1-1 TRBV6-5 - TGTGCCAGCAGCCATCAGGGGGCGGGAACTGAAGCTTTCTTT CASSHQGAGTEAFF
- TRBJ2-5 TRBV5-1 - TGCGCCAGCAGTTTTAAAGAGACCCAGTACTTC CASSFKETQYF
- TRBJ2-2 TRBV28 - TGTGCCAGCAGTTTCACCAGGTCGAACACCGGGGAGCTGTTTTTT CASSFTRSNTGELFF
- TRBJ2-5 TRBV6-5 - TGTGCCAGCAGTGGTCAGAGGGCACCACAAGAGACCCAGTACTTC CASSGQRAPQETQYF
TRBD1 TRBJ1-2 TRBV19 - TGTGCCAGTAGCGACCCCCGGGGACAGGGGACGTCTGGCTACACCTTC CASSDPRGQGTSGYTF
TRBD2 TRBJ2-7 TRBV5-1 - TGCGCCAGCAGCGGACTAGCGGGAGCGCGAGAGCAGTACTTC CASSGLAGAREQYF
- TRBJ2-1 TRBV7-9 - TGTGCCAGCAGCTCGAGGGGATTATGGGACAATGAGCAGTTCTTC CASSSRGLWDNEQFF
- TRBJ1-1 TRBV7-8 - TGTGCCAGCAGCCCCCTGGGCGGGCCGGGCACTGAAGCTTTCTTT CASSPLGGPGTEAFF
- TRBJ2-2 TRBV5-4 - TGTGCCAGCAGCTTGGCCGCCGGGGAGCTGTTTTTT CASSLAAGELFF
TRBD2 TRBJ2-3 TRBV7-6 - TGTGCCAGCAGCCTGGGACTAGCGGGATTCGCAGATACGCAGTATTTT CASSLGLAGFADTQYF
- TRBJ1-2 TRBV27 - TGTGCCAGCAGTAAACAGGACCTCCCTGGCTACACCTTC CASSKQDLPGYTF
- TRBJ2-2 TRBV29-1 - TGCAGCGTTGGTAGTGAGGGGACCGGGGAGCTGTTTTTT CSVGSEGTGELFF
TRBD2 TRBJ2-1 TRBV5-1 - TGCGCCAGCAGCTTGGTGGTGACTAGCGGTCTTGGCTCCTACAATGAGCAGTTCTTC CASSLVVTSGLGSYNEQFF
- TRBJ2-7 TRBV28 once TGTGCCAGCAGGGATGTAGTAGGTTCCTACGAGCAGTACTTC CASRDVVGSYEQYF
TRBD2 TRBJ2-1 TRBV6-1 few TGTGCCAGCAGTCGGCTAGCGGGAGGAATAAATGAGCAGTTCTTC CASSRLAGGINEQFF
- TRBJ2-7 TRBV25-1 - TGTGCCAGCAGCGCGGGGTCCAAGAGCTCCTACGAGCAGTACTTC CASSAGSKSSYEQYF
- TRBJ2-3 TRBV6-6 - TGTGCCAGCAGCTCTGGGGTTGTGGCTAGCACAGATACGCAGTATTTT CASSSGVVASTDTQYF
- TRBJ2-5 TRBV25-1 - TGTGCCAGCAGTTCCGGCGGGGAGACCCAGTACTTC CASSSGGETQYF
TRBD1 TRBJ2-7 TRBV19 - TGTGCCAGCAGACAGGGGAATGACTACGAGCAGTACTTC CASRQGNDYEQYF
TRBD2 TRBJ2-1 TRBV19 - TGTGCCAGTAGTACCAACAGGGGACTAGCGGGCTACAATGAGCAGTTCTTC CASSTNRGLAGYNEQFF
- TRBJ2-7 TRBV11-3 - TGTGCCAGCAGCTCGACCTCCTACGAGCAGTACTTC CASSSTSYEQYF